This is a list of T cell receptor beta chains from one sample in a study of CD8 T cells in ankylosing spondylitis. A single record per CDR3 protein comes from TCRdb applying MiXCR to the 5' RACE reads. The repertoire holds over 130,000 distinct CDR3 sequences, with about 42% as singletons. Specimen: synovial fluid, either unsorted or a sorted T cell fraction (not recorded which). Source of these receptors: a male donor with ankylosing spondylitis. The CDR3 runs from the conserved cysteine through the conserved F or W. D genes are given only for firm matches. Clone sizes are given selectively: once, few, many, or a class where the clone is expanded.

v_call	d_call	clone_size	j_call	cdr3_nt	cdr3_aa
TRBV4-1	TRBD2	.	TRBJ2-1	TGCGCCAGCAGCCTCCTAACAGCGGGGGGCTCTGATGAGCAGTTCTTC	CASSLLTAGGSDEQFF
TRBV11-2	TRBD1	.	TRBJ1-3	TGTGCCCCAAGGGGGACAGGGTCTGGAAACACCATATATTTT	CAPRGTGSGNTIYF
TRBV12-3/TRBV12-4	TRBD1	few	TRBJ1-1	TGTGCCAGCAGTTTACCTGCGGGGGACAGCCGGAACACTGAAGCTTTCTTT	CASSLPAGDSRNTEAFF
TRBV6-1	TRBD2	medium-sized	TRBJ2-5	TGTGCCAGTTATAACGGGGGGGGAGGAGAGACCCAGTACTTC	CASYNGGGGETQYF
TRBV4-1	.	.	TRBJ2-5	TGCGCCAGCAGCCAACGTCACAGGGTATTACGAGAGACCCAGTACTTC	CASSQRHRVLRETQYF
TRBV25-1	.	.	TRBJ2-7	TGTGCCAGCAGGAGGAGGGCAGCGACTCAGATCGACCTACGCTTCCCGTCTTACGAGCAGTACTTC	CASRRRAATQIDLRFPSYEQYF
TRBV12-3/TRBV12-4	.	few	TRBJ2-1	TGTGCCAGCAGTTCGATAACCCTGACCTTCTACAATGAGCAGTTCTTC	CASSSITLTFYNEQFF
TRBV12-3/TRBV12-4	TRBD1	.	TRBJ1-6	TGTGCCAGCACCCCGGGACAGGGTGTGAATTCACCCCTCCACTTT	CASTPGQGVNSPLHF
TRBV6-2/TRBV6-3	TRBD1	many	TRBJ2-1	TGTGCCAGCAGTTACCCGACAGGGATCGGGTCCTACAATGAGCAGTTCTTC	CASSYPTGIGSYNEQFF
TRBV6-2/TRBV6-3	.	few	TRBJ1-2	TGTGCCAGCAGCCGCCCAGCTGAGGTTGGTGGCTACACCTTC	CASSRPAEVGGYTF
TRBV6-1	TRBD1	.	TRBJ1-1	TGTGCCAGCAGTGAAGAGGCAGGGGGGGGGACTGAAGCTTTCTTT	CASSEEAGGGTEAFF
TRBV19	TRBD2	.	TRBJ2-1	TGTGCCAGTAGTATGGGGGCCCGGACTAGCGGGAGCCGATACAATGAGCAGTTCTTC	CASSMGARTSGSRYNEQFF
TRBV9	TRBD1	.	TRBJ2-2	TGTGCCAGCAGCGTAGCCAGGGGGCTAGGGACGGAGCTGTTTTTT	CASSVARGLGTELFF
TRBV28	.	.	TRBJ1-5	TGTGCCAGCAGTTTATTGGCAGGGTCCCGTTACAATCAGCCCCAGCATTTT	CASSLLAGSRYNQPQHF
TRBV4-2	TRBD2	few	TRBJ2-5	TGTGCCAGCAGCCAAGCCGGACCGGGGGGTGGACAAGAGACCCAGTACTTC	CASSQAGPGGGQETQYF
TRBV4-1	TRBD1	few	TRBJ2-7	TGCGCCAGCAGCCAAGCACAGGGGGTAGTCTACGAGCAGTACTTC	CASSQAQGVVYEQYF
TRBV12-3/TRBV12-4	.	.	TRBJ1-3	TGTGCCAGCACCAGCCATGAGGGAAACACCATATATTTT	CASTSHEGNTIYF
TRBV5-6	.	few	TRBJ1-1	TGTGCCAGCAGCTTATCAGCAGGAACTGAAGCTTTCTTT	CASSLSAGTEAFF
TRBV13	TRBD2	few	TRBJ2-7	TGTGCCAGCAGCCCAACCGGGACTAGCGGGAGTTTCTACGAGCAGTACTTC	CASSPTGTSGSFYEQYF
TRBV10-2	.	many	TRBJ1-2	TGCGCCAGCTCCCCGGACCGGGGCTACACCTTC	CASSPDRGYTF
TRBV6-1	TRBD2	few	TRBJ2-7	TGTGCCAGCAGTGAAGCGGCGGGAGACTCCTACGAGCAGTACTTC	CASSEAAGDSYEQYF
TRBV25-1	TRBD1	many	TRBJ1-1	TGTGCCAGCAGCCAACAGGGGGCCGGAATGAACACTGAAGCTTTCTTT	CASSQQGAGMNTEAFF
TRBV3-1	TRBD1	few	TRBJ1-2	TGTGCCAGCAGTGGAGAAGGGGGCAGAGCGGAAACCTTC	CASSGEGGRAETF
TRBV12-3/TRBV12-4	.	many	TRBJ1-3	TGTGCCAGCAGGGCCAGTGGCCCCTCTGGAGGCACCATATATTTT	CASRASGPSGGTIYF
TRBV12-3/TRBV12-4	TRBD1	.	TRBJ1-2	TGTGCCAGCAGTTTTGGGACAGCATTAGAAAACTATGGCTACACCTTC	CASSFGTALENYGYTF
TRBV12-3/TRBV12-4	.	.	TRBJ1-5	TGTGCCAGCAGCGTGGGACGGGTTCATCAGCCCCAGCATTTT	CASSVGRVHQPQHF
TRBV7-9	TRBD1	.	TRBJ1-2	TGTGCCAGCAGCCATCTCGTGTGGGACAGGGGAAAGGGTGGCTACACCTTC	CASSHLVWDRGKGGYTF
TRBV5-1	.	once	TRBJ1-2	TGCGCCAGCAGCTCGCGAATCAGGCTCGGGATAGGCTATGGCTACACCTTC	CASSSRIRLGIGYGYTF
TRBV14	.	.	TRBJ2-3	TGTGCCAGCAGCCATGGACAGACTAGCACAGATACGCAGTATTTT	CASSHGQTSTDTQYF
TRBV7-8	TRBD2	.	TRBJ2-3	TGTGCCAGCAGCATACCAGCGGGAGGGTTAAATGGAGATACGCAGTATTTT	CASSIPAGGLNGDTQYF
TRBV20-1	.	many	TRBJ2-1	TGCAGTGCAAGGGGGCGGGGAGACTACAATGAGCAGTTCTTC	CSARGRGDYNEQFF
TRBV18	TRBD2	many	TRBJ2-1	TGTGCCAGCTCACCACCTAGCGGGATCACCTACAATGAGCAGTTCTTC	CASSPPSGITYNEQFF
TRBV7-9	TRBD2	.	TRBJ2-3	TGTGCCAGCAGCCAGGGACTAGCGGGACCCACAGATACGCAGTATTTT	CASSQGLAGPTDTQYF
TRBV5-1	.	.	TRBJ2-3	TGCGCCAGCAGCCCCGGGTGGGGCACAGATACGCAGTATTTT	CASSPGWGTDTQYF
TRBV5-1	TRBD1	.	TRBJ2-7	TGCGCCAGCAGCTTGGTTTACAGGGGTTACGAGCAGTACTTC	CASSLVYRGYEQYF
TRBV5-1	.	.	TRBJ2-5	TGCGCCAGCAGCGCCCCACAGGGAGAGACCCAGTACTTC	CASSAPQGETQYF